This TCR beta chain is drawn from a study of vaccination effects on CD4 cells after COVID-19. As for this clone: What it binds is unknown.

The method was immunoSEQ multiplex PCR; TCRdb's version includes in-frame clones alone and lacks a portion of them. The table records about 23,000 clones, 65% to 80% of them present only once. The CDR3 sequence is 13 residues long. V gave up 7 bases and J gave up 0 bases, with 6 bases separating them. CDR1 and CDR2 from the germline V gene are MNHEY and SVGAGI. Prior to sequencing, the ViraFEST assay stimulated PBMC with viral peptide pools, which expanded the antigen-specific CD4+ T cells. Culture proceeded for nine to ten days, and CD4+ T cells were then isolated. Vaccine recipients had no previous SARS-CoV-2 infection; their nucleocapsid antibodies were negative. Study-wide points: Healthy vaccinees had only 1 of 255 vaccine-induced clones cross-react with common cold coronaviruses. Relatively few convalescent patients took part in the study, which had no early post-infection timepoints.

The source of this sequence is a human donor who received a COVID-19 vaccine. V gene TRBV6-5 combines with J gene TRBJ2-2, with unresolved D. The input for sequencing was CD4+ T cells from PBMCs cultured with HCoV-NL63 spike peptides, taken before COVID-19 vaccination. This CDR3 is CASKGTNTGELFF. The CDR3, as DNA: TGTGCCAGCAAAGGGACGAACACCGGGGAGCTGTTTTTT.